These 18 T cell receptor beta chains were all obtained from the same sample, sequenced in a study of T cell repertoires in cytomegalovirus infection. Using its own MiXCR run on the reads, TCRdb lists one record per CDR3 protein. The profile shows about 310,000 distinct CDR3 sequences, 25% of them singletons. These receptors' targets are unknown. The sample in question was cultured PBMCs, obtained from culture after CMV antigen stimulation. The receptors derive from a human donor in good health (CMV status not recorded). Some clones in this sample may be carry-over from other donors' samples.

In its sample, this clonotype was seen many times. This chain uses TRBV7-2 with TRBJ1-2; D is possibly TRBD1 (5 bases). CDR3 length: 14 amino acids. CDR1 is SGHTA and CDR2 is FQGNSA in the germline V gene. Trimming pared 2 bases from V and 6 bases from J, leaving 13 bases between. The CDR3 DNA sequence: TGTGCCAGCAGCTTAAACATGGGGCAGGATGGCTACACCTTC. This sequence encodes CASSLNMGQDGYTF.

This clonotype was picked up many times. The genes are TRBV27 and TRBJ2-7, with 9 positions matching TRBD2. The CDR3 covers 16 residues. Trimming cost V 6 bases and J 6 bases; bases outside gene matches: 15. Germline lookup yields CDR1 MNHEY and CDR2 SMNVEV (reference sequence). CDR3 amino acids: CASRPGLAPGQSEQYV. The CDR3 DNA is TGTGCCAGCAGGCCGGGACTAGCTCCGGGTCAAAGCGAGCAGTACGTC.

This clonotype was counted between two and nine times. The rearrangement links TRBV20-1 to TRBJ1-5; the D is unclear. This CDR3 spans 12 amino acids. Trimming removed 3 bases at V and 2 bases at J, with 5 bases between. CDR1 is DFQATT and CDR2 is SNEGSKA in the germline V gene (reference sequence). This chain's CDR3 is CSASNGNQPQHF. The CDR3 DNA is TGCAGTGCTAGTAACGGCAATCAGCCCCAGCATTTT.

The V and J genes are TRBV4-2 and TRBJ2-2, with no clear D. The CDR3 totals 17 residues. Germline CDR1 LGHNA, CDR2 YNFKEQ. The V end lost 3 bases, the J end lost 1 base, and 15 bases lay between the germline ends. The CDR3 bases are TGTGCCAGCAGCCAGGGGAATAGGGTATGGAACACCGGGGAGCTGTTTTTT. Encoded protein: CASSQGNRVWNTGELFF.

The chain is built from TRBV7-9 and TRBJ1-1; 10 bases are a match to TRBD1. The CDR3 contains 17 residues. V trimming: 4 bases; J trimming: 5 bases; junction bases outside the gene matches: 13. The germline V gene has CDR1 SEHNR and CDR2 FQNEAQ (reference sequence). The CDR3 loop is CASSSPGWDRGWTEAFF. The CDR3 DNA reads TGTGCCAGCAGCTCCCCGGGGTGGGACAGGGGATGGACTGAAGCTTTCTTT.

The rearrangement links TRBV5-1 to TRBJ2-3; D may be TRBD1 (6 bases). Germline assignment: CDR1 SGHRS and CDR2 YFSETQ. CDR3 size: 13 residues. V gave up 4 bases and J gave up 6 bases, with 12 bases separating them. CDR3 amino acids: CASSTGTLDTQYF. CDR3 nucleotides: TGCGCCAGCAGCACAGGGACCTTGGATACGCAGTATTTT.

The chain joins TRBV27 to TRBJ2-1, with D possibly matching TRBD1 (5 bases). The CDR3 is made up of 11 amino acids. Germline CDR1 reads MNHEY; CDR2 reads SMNVEV (reference sequence). V gave up 8 bases and J gave up 7 bases, with 9 bases separating them. CDR3 loop: CASWTWNEQFF. CDR3 nucleotides: TGTGCCAGCTGGACATGGAATGAGCAGTTCTTC.

The chain carries TRBV7-9 and TRBJ2-1, with D tentatively TRBD1 (7 bases). From germline, CDR1 is SEHNR and CDR2 FQNEAQ (reference sequence). The CDR3 loop spans 15 amino acids. V lost 11 bases and J lost 4, with 21 bases in between. CDR3 sequence reads: CAGQRQGGGYNEQFF. CDR3 coding DNA: TGTGCCGGCCAGAGACAGGGAGGCGGTTACAATGAGCAGTTCTTC.

The chain combines TRBV7-2 with TRBJ2-2; weak D call: TRBD1 (5 bases). The CDR3 loop spans 14 amino acids. V was pared by 5 bases and J by 6 bases, with 13 bases between. Germline loops: CDR1 SGHTA, CDR2 FQGNSA. DNA for the CDR3: TGTGCCAGCAGCAACGACTGGGGCCCCGGGGAGCTGTTTTTT. Encoded protein: CASSNDWGPGELFF.

This clonotype was recorded at least ten times. The chain links TRBV7-8 to TRBJ2-1; 7 positions match TRBD2. CDR3 length: 15 amino acids. Germline lookup yields CDR1 SGHVS and CDR2 FQNEAQ. The ends lost 3 bases at V and 0 bases at J; junction bases unmatched: 2. In DNA form, the CDR3 reads TGTGCCAGCAGCTTCGCTAGCGGCTCCTACAATGAGCAGTTCTTC. Amino acid sequence: CASSFASGSYNEQFF.

The sample holds a few counts of this clonotype. The CDR3 loop reads CASRRLAGTSTDTQYF. The CDR3 coding sequence is TGTGCCAGCAGGAGACTAGCGGGGACTAGCACAGATACGCAGTATTTT. The rearrangement joins TRBV27 to TRBJ2-3; 11 bases are shared with TRBD2. The CDR3 loop spans 16 amino acids. After removal of 6 bases from V and 0 bases from J, the junction contained 5 bases not matched to a gene. Germline CDR1 is MNHEY and CDR2 is SMNVEV (reference sequence).

This clonotype occurred many times. CDR3 sequence reads: CASSISWTSGSTSYEQYF. In DNA form, the CDR3 reads TGTGCCAGCAGCATAAGCTGGACTAGCGGGTCTACCTCCTACGAGCAGTACTTC. The genes are TRBV7-2 and TRBJ2-7; 11 nucleotides agree with TRBD2. The CDR3 spans 18 residues. Germline CDR1 is SGHTA and CDR2 is FQGNSA. V dropped 5 bases and J dropped 0; count of bases not matched to a gene: 12.

In this sample, this clonotype turned up a few times. The CDR3 protein is CASSQDPGGGYNEQFF. As DNA, the CDR3 is TGCGCCAGCAGCCAAGACCCAGGTGGGGGCTACAATGAGCAGTTCTTC. V gene TRBV4-3 combines with J gene TRBJ2-1; D may be TRBD1 or TRBD2 (5 bases each). Germline V gene data show CDR1 as LGHNA and CDR2 as YSLEER. The length of the CDR3 is 16 residues. The V end lost 0 bases, the J end lost 3 bases, and 12 bases lay between the germline ends.

A few counts support this clonotype. The rearrangement joins TRBV6-8 to TRBJ1-2; 7 bases are a match to TRBD1. The V gene end was trimmed by 3 bases and the J gene end by 1 base; junction bases not matched to a gene: 8. Per germline, CDR1 MNHGY and CDR2 SAAAGT. The CDR3 runs 16 residues. CDR3: CASSYTGTALNYGYTF. CDR3 coding DNA: TGTGCCAGCAGTTATACCGGGACAGCCCTTAACTATGGCTACACCTTC.

The sample holds many counts of this clonotype. The rearrangement links TRBV7-2 to TRBJ1-1, with D unresolved. This CDR3 region has 11 residues. The V and J ends lost 5 bases and 1 base respectively, with 2 bases between them. CDR1 and CDR2 (germline): SGHTA, FQGNSA. CDR3 sequence: CASSKNTEAFF. In DNA, the CDR3 is TGTGCCAGCAGCAAGAACACTGAAGCTTTCTTT.

There are a few counts of this clonotype. V is TRBV6-2 or TRBV6-3 and J is TRBJ1-2; a possible D gene is TRBD1 (5 bases). With 7 bases removed from V and 4 bases from J, the gap between germline ends came to 16 bases. The CDR3 is 14 residues long. Germline lookup yields CDR1 MNHEY and CDR2 SVGEGT. CDR3 protein: CASTYGAGVYGYTF. The CDR3 DNA follows: TGTGCCAGCACCTATGGAGCGGGGGTCTATGGCTACACCTTC.

The rearrangement joins TRBV5-4 to TRBJ1-2; 9 bases are a match to TRBD1. V gave up 3 bases and J gave up 5 bases; unmatched junction bases: 8. In germline, CDR1 is SGHNT, CDR2 YYREEE (reference sequence). The CDR3 has 15 residues. The DNA of the CDR3 is TGTGCCAGCAGCTCGGGACAGGGCGCTCAGTATGGCTACACCTTC. Residues: CASSSGQGAQYGYTF.

This clonotype has at least ten counts. The chain uses TRBV7-9 and TRBJ2-7, with TRBD2 matching over 7 bases. V gave up 5 bases and J gave up 3 bases; unmatched junction bases: 1. Germline V gives CDR1 SEHNR, CDR2 FQNEAQ (reference sequence). CDR3 length: 12 amino acids. DNA of the CDR3: TGTGCCAGCAGCCCGGGGGGCTACGAGCAGTACTTC. Translation gives CASSPGGYEQYF.